The clone carrying this T cell receptor beta chain has just a few counts. Its antigen is not identified. This entry comes from a study of post-analysis software for immune sequencing data. Study information: Recorded disease courses covered relapsing-remitting, secondary progressive and progressive-relapsing multiple sclerosis. Some patients had no subtype annotation.

Each TCR beta cDNA library carried unique molecular identifiers. T cells numbering roughly 1 to 11 million yielded cDNA molecules that totaled about 500,000. TCRdb fed the PCR reads into MiXCR, producing one record per CDR3 protein. The sample holds approximately 360,000 distinct CDR3 sequences, less than 40% seen once. Study findings and constraints: Significantly lower normalized Chao1 diversity was seen in multiple sclerosis patients than in controls.

Material for sequencing was blood. This sequence originates from a girl between 10 and 17 years old with multiple sclerosis.

This chain's CDR3 is CATSRVGQSTDTQYF. The CDR3 DNA is TGTGCCACCAGCAGAGTCGGGCAGAGCACAGATACGCAGTATTTT. The chain couples TRBV15 to TRBJ2-3; D gene uncertain. Trimming took 1 base from V and 0 from J, leaving 8 bases between them. Germline V gene sequence: CDR1 LNHNV, CDR2 YYDKDF (reference sequence). The CDR3 length is 15 residues.